The clone carrying this T cell receptor beta chain was recorded only once. V shed 4 bases and J shed 1 base, with 16 bases lying between them. Germline lookup yields CDR1 GTSNPN and CDR2 SVGIG (reference sequence). The CDR3 runs 15 residues. The table came from immunoSEQ multiplex PCR; TCRdb's copy has only in-frame clones and leaves some out. The sample lists over 250,000 clones; more than 75% were seen once. This entry is derived from a study of blood T cell repertoires in COVID-19. Sample: peripheral blood. The chain combines TRBV30 with TRBJ1-1, with unresolved D. The TCR originated in a woman aged 40 to 55 who had recovered from COVID-19. The CDR3: CAWMVPAQANTEAFF. CDR3 DNA sequence: TGTGCCTGGATGGTCCCAGCCCAGGCGAACACTGAAGCTTTCTTT.